The subject of this entry is one T cell receptor beta chain. Its antigen is undetermined. The CDR3 sequence is 19 residues long. Germline V gives CDR1 SGHDT, CDR2 YYEEEE. Trimming cost V 5 bases and J 7 bases; bases outside gene matches: 19. TCRdb analysed the 5' RACE reads with MiXCR anew, one entry per CDR3 protein. Found here are about 1.7 million distinct CDR3 sequences, about 30% of them singletons; the top ten hold under 0.35%. This specimen comes from a study of identical twins. Regarding the study as a whole: Out-of-frame alpha sequences common to twins were enriched for low generation probability.

The chain couples TRBV5-6 to TRBJ1-4; the match to TRBD1 covers 11 bases. Sequencing input: cord blood. This TCR came from a newborn girl in good health. CDR3 DNA sequence: TGTGCCAGCAGTTCATCCGGGACAGGGGGATTTGCGATTAGTGAAAAACTGTTTTTT. Its protein product is CASSSSGTGGFAISEKLFF.